The 18 T cell receptor beta chains presented below share a single source sample, sequenced in a study of blood T cell dynamics during melanoma immunotherapy (TCRdb year 2020). The library was generated by the immunoSEQ multiplex PCR assay. TCRdb took over this immuneACCESS table, retaining in-frame rearrangements with V and J assigned. Such tables are incomplete; in checked studies, under half of the missing clones stem from an unresolved V gene, and the remainder is unexplained. Here the sample has 9,500 to 14,000 clones; 89% occur a single time. The ten largest clones take up about 25% of the sample. The intended sense of this specimen's time point label: week 3, after first cycle of checkpoint inhibitor. The specimen comprised blood, sampled from a patient treated with checkpoint blockade. These receptors came from a human donor with melanoma.

This chain uses TRBV6-1 with TRBJ1-1; maybe TRBD1 (5 bases). The CDR3 sequence is 14 residues long. Germline assignment: CDR1 MNHNS and CDR2 SASEGT. Trimming left V 6 bases short and J 4 bases short, with 15 bases between. This chain's CDR3 is CASSPVLGATEAFF. The CDR3 DNA reads as TGTGCCAGCAGCCCAGTCCTTGGGGCCACTGAAGCTTTCTTT.

The CDR3: CASSDGDRRNSPLHF. CDR3 DNA sequence: TGTGCCAGCAGCGACGGGGACAGACGAAATTCACCCCTCCACTTT. The gene calls are TRBV7-3 and TRBJ1-6, with 7 bases aligning to TRBD1. CDR3 length: 15 residues. The J segment lost 7 bases and the V segment lost 5 bases, leaving 8 bases of the junction unmatched. Germline V gives CDR1 SGHTA, CDR2 FQGTGA.

This chain joins TRBV6-1 and TRBJ1-1, with a tentative D call TRBD1 (6 bases). CDR1 MNHNS and CDR2 SASEGT come from the germline V gene. Trimming left V 6 bases short and J 1 base short, with 15 bases between. The CDR3 has 15 residues. The CDR3 DNA is TGTGCCAGCAGCTGGGGGTCAGGGGCGAACACTGAAGCTTTCTTT. This gives the protein CASSWGSGANTEAFF.

V usage is TRBV18 and J usage is TRBJ2-4, with no clear D. This CDR3 spans 15 amino acids. The V gene lost 1 base and the J gene lost 3 bases, with 10 bases spanning the gap. Germline V gene sequence: CDR1 KGHSH, CDR2 LQKENI. The CDR3 DNA sequence: TGTGCCAGCTCACCACAGGGCTCGAGCAAAAACATTCAGTACTTC. Translating it yields CASSPQGSSKNIQYF.

The CDR3 DNA reads TGTGCCAGCAGCTTAGGGGGTCAAGAGACCCAGTACTTC. Residues: CASSLGGQETQYF. The chain recombines TRBV7-3 with TRBJ2-5; D is possibly TRBD1 or TRBD2 (5 bases each). The germline V and J ends were trimmed by 2 bases and 2 bases, with 6 bases remaining between them. CDR3 size: 13 residues. Germline CDR1 is SGHTA and CDR2 is FQGTGA.

The chain has TRBV11-3 and TRBJ2-1; a weak D match, TRBD2 (5 bases). Per germline, CDR1 SGHNT and CDR2 YENEEA. The CDR3 spans 14 residues. Trimming pared 1 base from V and 10 bases from J, leaving 14 bases between. In nucleotides, the CDR3 is TGTGCCAGCAGCTTAGGGGCCGGACTCAGGGAGCAGTTCTTC. This sequence encodes CASSLGAGLREQFF.

This sequence joins TRBV27 and TRBJ1-2, with TRBD1 matching over 8 bases. V shed 5 bases and J 8 bases; nucleotides not matched to a gene: 4. Per the germline V gene, CDR1 is MNHEY and CDR2 is SMNVEV (reference sequence). The CDR3 loop spans 12 amino acids. The CDR3 DNA reads as TGTGCCAGCAGTCCCAGGGGGCGGGGCTACACCTTC. Protein: CASSPRGRGYTF.

This clone was counted only a few times. The chain employs TRBV27 and TRBJ1-1; tentative D call: TRBD1 (6 bases). CDR1 and CDR2 from the germline V gene are MNHEY and SMNVEV (reference sequence). V dropped 5 bases and J dropped 10 bases, with 17 bases sitting between them. The CDR3 has 13 amino acids. As DNA, the CDR3 is TGTGCCAGCAGTGGGGCAGGGGAACTAGGAGCTTTCTTT. Amino acids: CASSGAGELGAFF.

The rearrangement links TRBV15 to TRBJ2-1, with no clear D. CDR3 size: 15 residues. The germline V and J ends were trimmed by 1 base and 6 bases, with 13 bases remaining between them. Germline assignment: CDR1 LNHNV and CDR2 YYDKDF (reference sequence). CDR3 nucleotide sequence: TGTGCCACCAGCAGAGGCTTTGGTCAGGTCAATGAGCAGTTCTTC. Its protein product is CATSRGFGQVNEQFF.

The V and J genes are TRBV20-1 and TRBJ2-5; D ambiguous. The CDR3 extends over 11 amino acids. Germline V gene lookup returns CDR1 DFQATT and CDR2 SNEGSKA (reference sequence). Trimming left V 2 bases short and J 7 bases short, with 8 bases between. In DNA form, the CDR3 reads TGCAGTGCTAGAATAGGTGGGACCCAGTACTTC. Translating it yields CSARIGGTQYF.

The table lists this clone with a count of one. The V call is TRBV5-1, the J call TRBJ2-5; TRBD2 might be the D (5 bases). Germline V gene lookup returns CDR1 SGHRS and CDR2 YFSETQ. The CDR3 spans 16 residues. V lost 3 bases to trimming and J lost 0 bases, with 15 bases between them. The DNA of the CDR3 is TGCGCCAGCAGCTCAGGAGGCGGCCCCTACCAAGAGACCCAGTACTTC. The encoded protein is CASSSGGGPYQETQYF.

The chain links TRBV29-1 to TRBJ1-5; 10 nucleotides line up with TRBD1. The junction had 2 bases not matched to a gene; V was cut back by 7 bases and J by 5 bases. In germline, CDR1 is SQVTM, CDR2 ANQGSEA. This CDR3 comprises 12 residues. CDR3 in amino acids: CSAGQGDQPQHF. As DNA, the CDR3 is TGCAGCGCCGGACAGGGGGATCAGCCCCAGCATTTT.

The chain joins TRBV2 to TRBJ1-5, with D perhaps matching TRBD1 (5 bases). The V gene lost 6 bases and the J gene lost 0 bases, with 9 bases spanning the gap. Germline CDR1 and CDR2: SNHLY and FYNNEI. The CDR3 extends over 14 amino acids. DNA of the CDR3: TGTGCCAGCAGCCGGGACCCTAGCAATCAGCCCCAGCATTTT. It codes for CASSRDPSNQPQHF.

The chain carries TRBV11-2 and TRBJ1-1, with D perhaps matching TRBD1 (5 bases). V dropped 0 bases and J dropped 1 base, with 9 bases sitting between them. Germline CDR1 is SGHAT and CDR2 is FQNNGV. This CDR3 spans 15 amino acids. DNA of the CDR3: TGTGCCAGCAGCTTAGATGGGACCGCGAACACTGAAGCTTTCTTT. This translates into CASSLDGTANTEAFF.

The V and J genes are TRBV13 and TRBJ1-1; no clear D. The CDR3 is 14 amino acids. V was clipped by 5 bases and J by 1 base, with 11 bases between them. CDR1 is PRHDT, CDR2 FYEKMQ, per germline (reference sequence). The CDR3 reads CASSTLTRNTEAFF. The CDR3 nucleotides read TGTGCCAGCAGCACCTTGACCAGGAACACTGAAGCTTTCTTT.

This clone was detected only once. V is TRBV11-3 and J is TRBJ2-5; D ambiguous. Trimming left V 1 base short and J 1 base short, with 16 bases between. From germline, CDR1 is SGHNT and CDR2 YENEEA. The CDR3 runs 17 residues. CDR3 coding DNA: TGTGCCAGCAGCTTAGGGTTTGGTGCCCCGGGCCAAGAGACCCAGTACTTC. It is translated as CASSLGFGAPGQETQYF.

V gene TRBV12-5 combines with J gene TRBJ2-5; TRBD2 aligns across 7 bases. The CDR3 has 13 amino acids. Germline V gene data show CDR1 as LGHNT and CDR2 as FRNRAP. Unmatched junction bases numbered 1, after V lost 4 bases and J lost 2 bases. CDR3 in amino acids: CASGSSGQETQYF. CDR3 coding DNA: TGTGCTAGTGGTTCTAGCGGACAAGAGACCCAGTACTTC. The whole variable domain, filled in from reference TRBV12-5 and TRBJ2-5, reads DARVTQTPRHKVTEMGQEVTMRCQPILGHNTVFWYRQTMMQGLELLAYFRNRAPLDDSGMPKDRFSAEMPDATLATLKIQPSEPRDSAVYFCASGSSGQETQYFGPGTRLLVL.

V usage is TRBV20-1 and J usage is TRBJ2-5; no definite D call. Germline values: CDR1 DFQATT, CDR2 SNEGSKA (reference sequence). The CDR3 is 11 residues long. Between the trimmed V and J ends, which lost 6 bases and 7 bases, there was a span of 12 bases. CDR3 loop: CSAPDWRTQYF. CDR3 DNA: TGCAGTGCCCCCGACTGGAGGACCCAGTACTTC.